In this sample, the clone carrying this TCR beta chain turned up a few times. As yet, its antigen is unknown. TCRdb independently ran MiXCR on the RT-PCR reads; one entry per CDR3 protein. The sample has about 180,000 distinct CDR3 sequences, approximately 8.7% seen once. This record belongs to a study of response to subunit inactivated influenza vaccine. Study results and limitations: It was suggested by the authors that few new T cells are recruited by each seasonal influenza vaccination.

V trimming: 1 base; J trimming: 7 bases; junction bases outside the gene matches: 8. CDR3 length equals 16 residues. The germline CDR1 and CDR2 sequences are SEHNR and FQNEAQ (reference sequence). The chain is built from TRBV7-9 and TRBJ2-1; TRBD2 agrees at 9 bases. This sequence was found in a man aged 50-60 years who received an inactivated influenza vaccine. The specimen was non-naive T cells sorted from PBMCs, collected on the day of vaccination. The CDR3 spells CASSLVLAGSRNEQFF. The CDR3 nucleotides read TGTGCCAGCAGCTTAGTGCTAGCGGGGTCGCGGAATGAGCAGTTCTTC.